This TCR beta chain was obtained from a study of blood T cells in healthy people across ages. Looking at the study overall: Researchers report that template switching captured about one barcoded beta molecule per two T cells.

V was clipped by 2 bases and J by 6 bases, with 17 bases between them. Looked up from germline, CDR1 is SGHRS and CDR2 is YFSETQ. The CDR3 sequence is 15 residues long. Together with a sample-barcoded 5' primer, a J-beta primer mix was included in a second PCR lasting about 6 to 11 cycles. MiXCR was run by TCRdb on the 5' RACE reads, yielding one entry per CDR3 protein. This sample yields over 1.5 million distinct CDR3 sequences, of which around 50% are seen a single time; approximately 2% belongs to the top ten. Sample: blood. The origin of this receptor is a woman between 40 and 50 years old in good health. This chain links TRBV5-1 with TRBJ1-1; D not certain. The CDR3 loop is CASSFFGAAGAEAFF. DNA of the CDR3: TGCGCCAGCAGCTTTTTCGGCGCGGCAGGCGCTGAAGCTTTCTTT.